Presented here are 29 T cell receptor beta chains from one specimen sequenced in a study of tumor-infiltrating lymphocytes in primary liver carcinoma (dated by TCRdb to 2017 to 2019). The sample was run on an Illumina HiSeq 2500. A constant-region primer and ProtoScript II reverse transcriptase were used to reverse-transcribe TCRbeta-specific cDNA from about 0.55 ug total RNA. Construction of the TCRbeta libraries relied on three nested rounds of multiplex PCR, following a slightly modified ARM-PCR procedure. Each of the first two PCR rounds ran for about 11 cycles using multiplex TRBV1-TRBV30 forward primers together with a Cbeta reverse primer. Starting from the raw public reads, TCRdb applied fastp trimming at Q25, assembled clones with MiXCR and retained in-frame beta chains. CDR3 protein duplicates are merged, each entry listing the most common genes and DNA. This sample is represented by approximately 100,000 distinct CDR3 sequences; about 62% of them were singletons. Around 10% of the sample rests with the top ten.

Without any cell sorting, total RNA and DNA were co-extracted from about 20-30 mg of bulk tissue using the AllPrep DNA/RNA mini kit. The sequenced sample consisted of liver tumor tissue from sampling region 2. Reading the label with the study, this specimen's cell subset or site is: tumor region T2, inferior pole. The receptors come from a woman aged 55-70 years with primary liver carcinoma and hepatitis B virus infection.

Ten or more counts support this clonotype. Written as DNA, the CDR3 is TGTGCCAGCAGTGCAGATATCAGGTACCAAGAGACCCAGTACTTC. The encoded protein is CASSADIRYQETQYF. V usage is TRBV6-1 and J usage is TRBJ2-5; unclear D gene. The CDR3 extends over 15 amino acids. V shed 4 bases and J shed 0 bases, with 12 bases lying between them. Germline loops: CDR1 MNHNS, CDR2 SASEGT.

A remark on this clonotype: Being one base from a much bigger clone, this may be a read error. This chain connects TRBV6-1 to TRBJ2-7; tentatively, D is TRBD1 (8 bases). This CDR3 region has 15 residues. CDR1 and CDR2 from the germline V gene are MNHNS and SASEGT. V was trimmed by 4 bases and J by 5 bases, leaving 18 bases between them. CDR3 amino acids: CASSAYRGGSHEQYF. DNA of the CDR3: TGTGCCAGCAGTGCGTACAGGGGGGGAAGCCACGAGCAGTACTTC.

In the case of this clonotype: Without the conserved terminal phenylalanine or tryptophan, this CDR3 likely stems from a read error. The J gene is TRBJ2-7, the V gene TRBV11-3; D uncertain. CDR1 is SGHNT, CDR2 YENEEA, per germline. Trimming removed 7 bases at V and 4 bases at J, with 8 bases between. This CDR3 spans 11 amino acids. Here the CDR3 DNA reads TGTGCCAGCATCTATTCATACGAGCAGTACTTA. It translates to CASIYSYEQYL.

In nucleotides, the CDR3 is TGTGCCAGCCTCGGGTCCAGCGTTTTAATCGGGGAGCTGTTTTTT. Encoded protein: CASLGSSVLIGELFF. The rearrangement joins TRBV6-6 to TRBJ2-2; D not resolved. V lost 8 bases and J lost 7, with 20 bases in between. The CDR3 totals 15 residues. Germline-derived CDR1 and CDR2 are MNHNY and SVGAGI (reference sequence).

About this clonotype itself: Without the conserved terminal phenylalanine or tryptophan, this CDR3 likely stems from a read error. The chain joins TRBV5-1 to TRBJ2-2; no reliable D call. V lost 2 bases to trimming and J lost 0 bases, with 8 bases between them. The germline V gene encodes CDR1 SGHRS and CDR2 YFSETQ. The CDR3 loop spans 15 amino acids. CDR3 sequence: CASSFQLPNTGELFI. CDR3 sequence (DNA): TGCGCCAGCAGCTTTCAACTACCGAACACCGGGGAGCTGTTTATT.

Worth noting for this clonotype: A read error may account for a junction end that differs from germline. The rearrangement uses TRBV5-4 and TRBJ2-6, with 11 bases identical to TRBD2. The CDR3 covers 18 residues. Germline values: CDR1 SGHNT, CDR2 YYREEE (reference sequence). The CDR3 DNA is TGTGCCAGCAGCTTGGGCCTAGCGGGAGGAGCTGAGGCCAGCGTCCTGACTTTC. Translated, it gives CASSLGLAGGAEASVLTF.

This clonotype appeared once. The rearrangement links TRBV5-1 to TRBJ1-1, with 9 bases matching TRBD1. The ends lost 8 bases at V and 7 bases at J; junction bases unmatched: 15. Germline V gives CDR1 SGHRS, CDR2 YFSETQ. The CDR3 sequence is 15 residues long. DNA for the CDR3: TGCGCCAGTAGCGGGGACAGGGCGAGTTACATTGAAGCTTTCTTT. This translates into CASSGDRASYIEAFF.

Ten or more counts support this clonotype. This sequence joins TRBV5-1 and TRBJ1-1; 7 bases align to TRBD1. This CDR3 has 13 residues. With 5 bases clipped from V and 4 bases from J, the junction kept 5 bases outside the gene matches. Germline V gene sequence: CDR1 SGHRS, CDR2 YFSETQ. CDR3 DNA sequence: TGCGCCAGCAGACGGGACAGCACCACTGAAGCTTTCTTT. This sequence encodes CASRRDSTTEAFF.

This clonotype was counted only a few times. The chain has TRBV7-9 and TRBJ2-5; D call uncertain. CDR1 SEHNR and CDR2 FQNEAQ come from the germline V gene (reference sequence). V was shortened by 0 bases and J by 7 bases, with 6 bases between the two germline ends. This CDR3 contains 12 residues. The chain's CDR3 is CASSLASVTQYF. The DNA of the CDR3 is TGTGCCAGCAGCTTAGCGTCTGTGACCCAGTACTTC. The complete variable domain, with remaining parts taken from reference TRBV7-9 and TRBJ2-5, reads DTGVSQNPRHKITKRGQNVTFRCDPISEHNRLYWYRQTLGQGPEFLTYFQNEAQLEKSRLLSDRFSAERPKGSFSTLEIQRTEQGDSAMYLCASSLASVTQYFGPGTRLLVL.

Worth noting for this clonotype: At one of its ends the junction is not consistent with the germline gene, which may arise from a read error. The V and J genes are TRBV28 and TRBJ1-2; the D is unclear. CDR1 and CDR2 from the germline V gene are MDHEN and SYDVKM. The CDR3 has 13 residues. The CDR3 sequence is CVSSPRTTRGYTF. The CDR3 DNA is TGTGTCAGCAGCCCCCGGACCACGCGGGGCTACACCTTC.

With regard to this clonotype: The junction shows a germline mismatch at one end, possibly a read error. The chain uses TRBV14 and TRBJ2-2; TRBD1 matches 9 bases. Germline V gene sequence: CDR1 SGHDN, CDR2 FVKESK. This CDR3 comprises 21 residues. CDR3 residues: CASNQDTQHEFRDRATGEQFF. The CDR3 region has the DNA TGTGCCAGCAACCAAGATACACAACACGAATTCCGGGACAGGGCCACCGGGGAGCAGTTTTTT.

Regarding this clonotype: This may arise from a read error, as a much more abundant clone is one base away. A read error is likely, as this CDR3 ends without the conserved phenylalanine or tryptophan. The CDR3 spells CASSSQAGARSGANVLTS. The CDR3 nucleotides read TGTGCCAGCAGTTCCCAAGCGGGAGCGCGCTCTGGGGCCAACGTCCTGACTTCC. This sequence joins TRBV6-5 and TRBJ2-6; the match to TRBD2 covers 8 bases. This CDR3 has 18 residues. The V gene's germline CDR1 is MNHEY and CDR2 SVGAGI. Trimming at V came to 4 bases and at J to 0 bases, leaving 8 bases not matched to a gene.

Only a few counts were recorded for this clonotype. The chain has TRBV2 and TRBJ1-1; no firm D call. V was cut by 2 bases and J by 5 bases, with 15 bases left in between. This CDR3 is built from 15 residues. CDR1 and CDR2 from the germline V gene are SNHLY and FYNNEI. The CDR3 reads CASSESTRSLTEAFF. Written as DNA, the CDR3 is TGTGCCAGCAGTGAAAGTACCAGAAGCTTGACTGAAGCTTTCTTT.

The sample holds many counts of this clonotype. The rearrangement uses TRBV2 and TRBJ2-7, with 8 bases that match TRBD2. The CDR3 has 17 residues. V lost 4 bases, J lost 2 bases, and 13 bases stayed unmatched. The germline V gene encodes CDR1 SNHLY and CDR2 FYNNEI. CDR3 coding DNA: TGTGCCAGCAGTGCGGCAGCGGGGGCAGCCCACGCCTACGAGCAGTACTTC. Protein product: CASSAAAGAAHAYEQYF.

About this clonotype: One end of the junction is discordant with germline, which a read error may explain. The chain recombines TRBV29-1 with TRBJ1-6; D possibly corresponds to TRBD1 (6 bases). This CDR3 comprises 13 residues. The germline CDR1 and CDR2 sequences are SQVTM and ANQGSEA. CDR3 protein: CSVIQGANLPLHF. The CDR3 DNA follows: TGCAGCGTGATACAGGGAGCCAATTTACCCCTCCACTTT.

In this sample, this clonotype turned up many times. The chain combines TRBV28 with TRBJ1-6; D is uncertain. The V and J ends lost 8 bases and 10 bases respectively, with 12 bases between them. The CDR3 has 12 residues. In germline, CDR1 is MDHEN, CDR2 SYDVKM. CDR3 in DNA: TGTGCCAGCGGAAGACCCAACTCACCCCTCCACTTT. It codes for CASGRPNSPLHF. Drawing the rest from reference TRBV28 and TRBJ1-6, the complete variable domain is DVKVTQSSRYLVKRTGEKVFLECVQDMDHENMFWYRQDPGLGLRLIYFSYDVKMKEKGDIPEGYSVSREKKERFSLILESASTNQTSMYLCASGRPNSPLHFGNGTRLTVT.

By its share, this clonotype is medium-sized. The chain combines TRBV11-2 with TRBJ2-7, with 9 nucleotides matching TRBD1. The CDR3 has 14 residues. V trimming: 6 bases; J trimming: 2 bases; junction bases outside the gene matches: 5. Germline-derived CDR1 and CDR2 are SGHAT and FQNNGV. The CDR3 reads CASSYGTGPYEQYF. In nucleotides, the CDR3 is TGTGCCAGCAGTTACGGGACAGGGCCCTACGAGCAGTACTTC.

The chain combines TRBV12-3 or TRBV12-4 with TRBJ2-5; perhaps TRBD2 as D (5 bases). This CDR3 spans 14 amino acids. V was clipped by 9 bases and J by 4 bases, with 18 bases between them. The CDR3 DNA is TGTGCCAGTGGTTTGATTGGGAGTGGAGAGACCCAGTACTTC. The encoded protein is CASGLIGSGETQYF.

As for this clonotype: One end of the junction varies from germline; a read error may be responsible. The V call is TRBV30, the J call TRBJ2-7; 8 nucleotides agree with TRBD2. The CDR3 is 14 amino acids. Germline values: CDR1 GTSNPN, CDR2 SVGIG (reference sequence). CDR3 nucleotides: TGTGCTTGGAGTATAAGCGGGAGCACCTACGAGCAGTACTTC. Its translation is CAWSISGSTYEQYF. Filled out from reference TRBV30 and TRBJ2-7, the complete variable domain reads SQTIHQWPATLVQPVGSPLSLECTVEGTSNPNLYWYRQAAGRGLQLLFYSVGIGQISSEVPQNLSASRPQDRQFILSSKKLLLSDSGFYLCAWSISGSTYEQYFGPGTRLTVT.

As concerns this clonotype: Its ends do not fully match the called genes, so a read error is possible. V and J are TRBV4-2 and TRBJ2-1; the D is unclear. Germline CDR1 is LGHNA and CDR2 is YNFKEQ. The CDR3 totals 15 residues. The CDR3 coding sequence is TGTGTCAGCAGCCAAGTACTAAACGGCTTCAATGAGCAGTTCTTC. This encodes CVSSQVLNGFNEQFF.

About this clonotype itself: Germline is not matched at one junction end, which may reflect a read error. The chain employs TRBV29-1 and TRBJ1-2; D possibly corresponds to TRBD1 (6 bases). The CDR3 runs 12 residues. Germline V gene lookup returns CDR1 SQVTM and CDR2 ANQGSEA. The CDR3 DNA reads as TGCTGCGTTGAGGACAGAGGCTATGGCTACACGTTC. Amino acid sequence: CCVEDRGYGYTF.

With regard to this clonotype: An end of the junction does not agree with germline; a read error may underlie this. V is TRBV29-1 and J is TRBJ2-1; tentatively, D is TRBD2 (6 bases). This CDR3 comprises 14 residues. The germline V gene has CDR1 SQVTM and CDR2 ANQGSEA. CDR3: CSVPRLASYNEQLF. As DNA, the CDR3 is TGCAGCGTCCCCCGGCTAGCGTCATACAATGAGCAGCTCTTC.

This clonotype was seen a handful of times. A read error may explain this, as a much larger clone is one base away. V and J are TRBV6-6 and TRBJ2-7; weak D call: TRBD2 (6 bases). Germline CDR1 reads MNHNY; CDR2 reads SVGAGI (reference sequence). There are 18 residues in the CDR3. Trimming removed 2 bases at V and 0 bases at J, with 20 bases between. The CDR3 sequence is CASSYGYSGRGNSYEQYF. Here the CDR3 DNA reads TGTGCCAGCAGTTACGGATACTCGGGACGGGGGAACTCCTACGAGCAGTACTTC.

For this clonotype: The junction differs from germline at one of its ends, possibly a read error. The chain recombines TRBV4-2 with TRBJ2-7; 7 nucleotides agree with TRBD2. CDR1 is LGHNA, CDR2 YNFKEQ, per germline. The length of the CDR3 is 15 residues. CDR3: CVSSLGLVGAYEQYF. CDR3 nucleotides: TGTGTCAGCAGCCTTGGACTAGTGGGAGCCTACGAGCAGTACTTC.

About this clonotype: At one of its ends the junction is not consistent with the germline gene, which may arise from a read error. The chain joins TRBV6-6 to TRBJ1-5; TRBD1 aligns across 9 bases. The germline V gene encodes CDR1 MNHNY and CDR2 SVGAGI (reference sequence). The CDR3 runs to 15 residues. CDR3 sequence reads: CASSYPDRGGQPQHF. CDR3 nucleotide sequence: TGCGCCAGCAGTTACCCAGACAGGGGGGGCCAGCCCCAGCATTTT.

This clonotype has at least ten counts. The genes are TRBV7-9 and TRBJ2-3; D is unresolved. The germline CDR1 and CDR2 sequences are SEHNR and FQNEAQ (reference sequence). This CDR3 is 14 amino acids long. The V and J ends lost 3 bases and 0 bases respectively, with 7 bases between them. In nucleotides, the CDR3 is TGTGCCAGCAGCTTTAGGTCGAGCACAGATACGCAGTATTTT. This gives the protein CASSFRSSTDTQYF.

Regarding this clonotype: At one end the junction does not follow the germline gene, possibly because of a read error. V gene TRBV6-1 combines with J gene TRBJ2-5; D is possibly TRBD2 (6 bases). Germline loops: CDR1 MNHNS, CDR2 SASEGT. The CDR3 has 13 amino acids. The chain's CDR3 is CANSERGRDTQYF. The CDR3 nucleotides read TGTGCCAACAGTGAACGGGGGAGAGATACCCAGTACTTC.

The gene calls are TRBV4-1 and TRBJ2-1, with a possible D match to TRBD2 (8 bases). This CDR3 spans 17 amino acids. V was shortened by 6 bases and J by 3 bases, with 21 bases between the two germline ends. The germline gives CDR1 MGHRA, CDR2 YSYEKL. For the CDR3, the DNA is TGCGCCAGCAGGAGGGGGCGGGAGGCCTCGGTCTACAATGAGCAGTTCTTC. It specifies CASRRGREASVYNEQFF.

Remarks on this clonotype: A read error is possible here, since a much larger clone lies one base away. The chain joins TRBV5-4 to TRBJ2-1; D call uncertain. The CDR3 totals 12 residues. Germline-derived CDR1 and CDR2 are SGHNT and YYREEE (reference sequence). The CDR3 region is CVSSLVGYEQFF. The CDR3 nucleotides are TGTGTCAGCAGCTTGGTCGGCTATGAGCAGTTCTTC.